These 13 T cell receptor beta chains were all obtained from the same sample, sequenced in a study of regulatory T cells (dated by TCRdb to about 2018). Libraries were constructed by the immunoSEQ multiplex PCR assay. The multiplex PCR relied on 52 forward TRBV primers and 13 reverse TRBJ primers, and amplification bias was corrected through assay-based and computational methods. This immuneACCESS table, as held by TCRdb, lists in-frame sequences with V and J called but not all clones. Of the missing ones, under half trace to an unresolved V gene in checked studies; the others have no known cause. The sample profile shows about 18,000 clones; 92% of them were found once. More than 25% of the sample is held by the ten biggest clonotypes. The sequenced sample was CD8+ T cells sorted from blood. These receptors were obtained from a person aged 18-35 years with CD3G deficiency.

The CDR3 region is CASSETGVGEAFF. The CDR3 DNA reads as TGTGCCAGCAGTGAGACAGGGGTCGGTGAAGCTTTCTTT. The V gene is TRBV28, the J gene TRBJ1-1; 8 bases are a match to TRBD1. This CDR3 comprises 13 residues. Germline loops: CDR1 MDHEN, CDR2 SYDVKM. V was pared by 5 bases and J by 7 bases, with 6 bases of the junction left unmatched.

This clone appeared a few times. V usage is TRBV30 and J usage is TRBJ2-7; D remains ambiguous. Deletions cut 2 bases from V and 3 bases from J, with 5 bases between. The germline V gene encodes CDR1 GTSNPN and CDR2 SVGIG (reference sequence). This CDR3 spans 11 amino acids. This chain's CDR3 is CAWSQSYEQYF. Written as DNA, the CDR3 is TGTGCCTGGAGTCAGAGCTACGAGCAGTACTTC.

V usage is TRBV9 and J usage is TRBJ1-1; D is undetermined. V was trimmed by 6 bases and J by 5 bases, leaving 11 bases between them. CDR3 length equals 12 residues. Per the germline V gene, CDR1 is SGDLS and CDR2 is YYNGEE. The CDR3 region is CASTRAGTEAFF. Here the CDR3 DNA reads TGTGCCAGCACCAGAGCGGGAACTGAAGCTTTCTTT.

CDR3 nucleotides: TGTGCCAGCAGCTTAAATGGGGGAGGCTACGAGCAGTACTTC. Its translation: CASSLNGGGYEQYF. The V and J genes are TRBV7-8 and TRBJ2-7; maybe TRBD2 (6 bases). The ends were cut back, 2 bases at V and 3 bases at J, with 11 bases in the middle. Germline CDR1 and CDR2: SGHVS and FQNEAQ. The CDR3 consists of 14 residues.

The chain carries TRBV19 and TRBJ1-2, with 8 bases aligning to TRBD1. After removal of 6 bases from V and 5 bases from J, the junction contained 11 bases not matched to a gene. Germline lookup yields CDR1 LNHDA and CDR2 SQIVND (reference sequence). The CDR3 length is 15 residues. CDR3 DNA: TGTGCCAGTAGCCCCACAGGGGACAGGCTGTATGGCTACACCTTC. Its translation is CASSPTGDRLYGYTF.

The J gene is TRBJ2-5, the V gene TRBV20-1; D unresolved. The CDR3 covers 11 residues. Germline V CDR1 and CDR2: DFQATT, SNEGSKA (reference sequence). The V and J ends lost 7 bases and 2 bases respectively, with 8 bases between them. The chain's CDR3 is CSVGGQETQYF. The CDR3 DNA is TGCAGTGTAGGCGGACAAGAGACCCAGTACTTC.

The CDR3 loop reads CASTSGRAFLYEQYV. The CDR3, as DNA: TGTGCCAGCACTAGCGGGAGGGCCTTTCTTTACGAGCAGTACGTC. This chain connects TRBV6-1 to TRBJ2-7; 12 bases align to TRBD2. There are 15 residues in the CDR3. Germline values: CDR1 MNHNS, CDR2 SASEGT. V shed 7 bases, J shed 4 bases, and the junction held 8 bases outside the gene matches.

The CDR3 reads CASSRPGGIKRDTQYF. The CDR3 DNA is TGTGCCAGCAGCCGCCCCGGAGGGATCAAGAGAGATACGCAGTATTTT. The rearrangement uses TRBV2 and TRBJ2-3; a weak D match, TRBD2 (6 bases). The CDR3 sequence is 16 residues long. The germline V gene encodes CDR1 SNHLY and CDR2 FYNNEI. Trimming stripped 6 bases from V and 5 bases from J, with 21 bases between.

The rearrangement joins TRBV6-1 to TRBJ1-4; D is uncertain. CDR1 MNHNS and CDR2 SASEGT come from the germline V gene. Trimming removed 4 bases at V and 4 bases at J, with 10 bases between. The CDR3 loop spans 14 amino acids. CDR3 protein: CASSVTVLNEKLFF. The CDR3 nucleotides are TGTGCCAGCAGTGTAACGGTCCTTAATGAAAAACTGTTTTTT.

This chain joins TRBV19 and TRBJ1-1, with 8 bases aligning to TRBD1. V shed 6 bases and J 9 bases; nucleotides not matched to a gene: 15. CDR3 length: 15 amino acids. The V gene's germline CDR1 is LNHDA and CDR2 SQIVND (reference sequence). The CDR3 reads CASSRWETGDLQAFF. The CDR3 coding sequence is TGTGCCAGTAGCCGATGGGAGACAGGGGACCTTCAAGCTTTCTTT.

Concerning this clone: At one boundary the junction diverges from the germline segment, which might be a read error. The chain joins TRBV7-8 to TRBJ2-1, with 8 nucleotides matching TRBD2. This CDR3 has 16 residues. CDR1 and CDR2 from the germline V gene are SGHVS and FQNEAQ. The chain's CDR3 is CASSPGGAASNNEQFF. The CDR3 DNA is TGTGCCAGCAGCCCCGGGGGGGCCGCCTCCAACAATGAGCAGTTCTTC.

This clone was detected once. DNA for the CDR3: TGTGCCACCGCCACGGGGAGGGATGGCTACACCTTC. This translates into CATATGRDGYTF. This chain links TRBV10-3 with TRBJ1-2; no definite D call. The V and J ends lost 10 bases and 6 bases respectively, with 15 bases between them. Germline-derived CDR1 and CDR2 are ENHRY and SYGVKD. This CDR3 spans 12 amino acids.

This clone is a singleton in its sample. As DNA, the CDR3 is TGTGCCAGCAGTCCGACAGGCCTCGATTCACCCCTCCACTTT. It translates to CASSPTGLDSPLHF. The J gene is TRBJ1-6, the V gene TRBV6-6; perhaps TRBD1 as D (6 bases). The CDR3 has 14 residues. V was clipped by 5 bases and J by 8 bases, with 13 bases between them. Germline V gene lookup returns CDR1 MNHNY and CDR2 SVGAGI (reference sequence).